This entry features one TCR beta chain sequence. Its recognized antigen is unknown. No base quality information exists; no much larger clone differs at one position. This entry is derived from a study of T cell responses to AZD1222 COVID-19 vaccine (dated by TCRdb to about 2021). Study-wide context: A total of about 230 trial participants underwent TCR sequencing, of whom 207 received two doses of AZD1222 and approximately 25 received two doses of the MenACWY control vaccine. Trial participants were enrolled by age into subgroups of 18-55, 56-69 and 70-plus years, and around 140, 26 and 57 TCR-sequenced participants, respectively, were included in these subgroups.

Beyond this particular receptor, the publication reports: Conclusions about previously exposed vaccinees were limited because only six or seven AZD1222 recipients were SARS-CoV-2 seropositive at baseline. In the small 56-69-year group, the increase in depth fell short of significance, most likely because of low power. Because no day 14 peak-response samples were available, the repertoires could be characterized only after the peak T cell response. Epitopes outside the regions mutated in the B.1.351 and B.1.1.7 variants were reportedly recognized by nearly half of the unique spike-specific TCRs. Vaccine-associated CD4 TCRs spanned the whole spike protein, with dominant responses in regions 160-218 and 743-854. After two AZD1222 doses, both the breadth and the depth of spike-specific TCRs were significantly higher than at day 0 and than in MenACWY recipients. Participants were mostly white British and included more females than males, and it was suggested by the authors that clonal diversity may have been underestimated.

From the cysteine through the phenylalanine, the CDR3 covers 17 amino acids. The read is trimmed to its CDR3 DNA, 51 bases read in frame from base 1. The germline V gene (reference sequence) specifies PRHDT as CDR1 and FYEKMQ as CDR2. V is pared back by 5 bases and J by 0 bases, with 16 bases lying between the germline termini. The CDR3 regions of human TCRbeta chains were analyzed by immunosequencing. On the study's bioinformatics: TCRs in the repertoires were matched against a reference library of SARS-CoV-2-specific TCRs that had been generated with the MIRA antigen-specificity platform. Breadth was defined as the fraction of unique TCRs that were SARS-CoV-2-associated, and depth was defined as the fraction of total T cells that were SARS-CoV-2-associated. Each spike-specific TCR was assigned to its reactive spike region and to a CD4 or CD8 class using the MIRA data. Log10-transformed breadth and depth values were compared by one-way ANOVA with Sidak's multiple comparisons tests. TCRdb limited this immuneACCESS table to in-frame rearrangements with V and J called. A share of clones is missing; checked studies link under half to unresolved V genes, and the rest is unexplained. V and J calls and clone size are given by that table; D and trimming were obtained from the DNA. The sample profile shows approximately 300,000 clones; 94% of them were found once. 0.5% to 0.65% of the sample belongs to the ten largest clones.

The sample's time point label, decoded: about 28 days (+/-7) after the second vaccine dose. AZD1222 recipients given second doses at about 4 weeks or at about 12 weeks were pooled, since spike-specific TCR depth and breadth were not found to differ between the two schedules. Vaccinee samples came from UK trials COV001 and COV002, including a single-blind randomized controlled phase 2/3 trial of AZD1222 (ChAdOx1 nCoV-19) in healthy adults. Trial participant PBMC samples were collected at day 0 and day 28 after the second dose for TCRbeta chain sequencing. The rearrangement joined TRBV13 to TRBJ1-4; no D gene is confidently identified. The TCR originated in an adult who received the AZD1222 COVID-19 vaccine. The sequenced sample was peripheral blood, obtained 28 days after the second AZD1222 dose. The CDR3 reads CASSLRVGASTNEKLFF. The DNA sequence follows: TGTGCCAGCAGCCTCCGTGTAGGAGCTTCAACTAATGAAAAACTGTTTTTT.